This T cell receptor (beta chain) was sequenced in a study of shared clonotypes between healthy human individuals. Study-level findings and limits: Clonotype sharing among donors was expected to depend on sequencing depth.

The germline V gene has CDR1 SGHAT and CDR2 FQNNGV. CDR3 length equals 17 residues. Trimming cost V 4 bases and J 6 bases; bases outside gene matches: 14. The donors, all of them Caucasian adults, lived in Nashville, Tennessee. For this clone: Antigen unknown.

The repertoire was sequenced with immunoSEQ multiplex PCR; TCRdb's copy has only in-frame clones and lacks some. The sample contains 95,000 to 120,000 clones, about 70% of which appear only once. Specimen: memory CD8+ T cells sorted from blood. Subset denoted: CD45RO+ cells pooled with CCR7-negative TemRA cells. The chain has TRBV11-2 and TRBJ2-1, with TRBD2 identical over 8 bases. This sequence was found in a woman aged 30 to 39 in good health. In nucleotides, the CDR3 is TGTGCCAGCAGCTGGGTGTCGGGACTAGAAGGCTCCAATGAGCAGTTCTTC. Amino acids: CASSWVSGLEGSNEQFF.